This T cell receptor beta chain was identified in a study of blood T cell repertoires in COVID-19. As handled by the study authors: Nucleated cell number was recorded as an estimate derived from reference gene primer amplification. Profiling relied on immunoSEQ multiplex PCR, and the TCRdb table lists in-frame clones only, not all of them. V and J calls and clone size come straight from that table; D and trimming were deduced from the DNA. The sample has approximately 360,000 clones; approximately 87% are singletons. The sample was PBMCs or T cells enriched from blood (not recorded which). This TCR came from a man in his forties or fifties in a cohort exposed to, infected with or recovered from COVID-19 (not recorded which).

CDR3 region: CASSPRGGSGVEQYF. The CDR3 DNA follows: TGTGCCAGCAGCCCCCGGGGGGGTAGCGGAGTCGAGCAGTACTTC. The gene calls are TRBV3-1 (or the pseudogene TRBV3-2) and TRBJ2-7; 8 bases fit TRBD2. V gave up 4 bases and J gave up 6 bases; unmatched junction bases: 11. From germline, CDR1 is LGHDT and CDR2 YNNKEL (reference sequence). CDR3 length: 15 amino acids.